This T cell receptor beta chain came from a study of T cell responses to AZD1222 COVID-19 vaccine. Study-level points and caveats: Spike-specific TCR repertoires showed rising breadth and depth after two AZD1222 doses. There were repertoire samples only from the period after the peak T cell response.

Trimming took 8 bases from V and 6 from J, leaving 14 bases between them. Germline-derived CDR1 and CDR2 are MDHEN and SYDVKM. The CDR3 runs 13 residues. Assay: immunoSEQ multiplex PCR; the TCRdb copy retains only in-frame clones and omits some. The table has 140,000 to 150,000 clones, 80% to 95% seen once. Samples with a second dose at about 4 or about 12 weeks were pooled together. Comment on this clone: Its antigen is not known.

V usage is TRBV28 and J usage is TRBJ2-4, with D possibly TRBD1 on 5 matching bases. The sequence derives from an adult who received the AZD1222 COVID-19 vaccine. This sample comprised peripheral blood, obtained 28 days after the second AZD1222 dose. This chain's CDR3 is CASDQGPGNIQYF. The CDR3 coding sequence is TGTGCCAGCGACCAGGGCCCTGGAAACATTCAGTACTTC.